A selection of T cell receptor beta chains follows, all from one sample in a study of blood T cell repertoires in COVID-19. The protocol was immunoSEQ multiplex PCR, while the TCRdb copy is restricted to in-frame clones and leaves out a portion. Here the sample spans approximately 200,000 clones, roughly 84% being singletons. Sequenced input: peripheral blood. All receptors derive from a woman between 50 and 59 years old with acute or convalescent COVID-19. Both conserved end residues are part of each CDR3. A D gene is named only where the DNA matches it firmly. Some rows have no size entry. The others give once, few or many, or a class for an expanded clone.

>.|.|TRBV18|TRBJ1-1
CASSHGRDEAFF
TGTGCCAGCTCACATGGCCGGGATGAAGCTTTCTTT
>.|.|TRBV9|TRBJ2-7
CASSREPYEQYF
TGTGCCAGCAGCCGGGAGCCCTACGAGCAGTACTTC
>.|TRBD1|TRBV5-6|TRBJ1-1
CASRLPTGENTEAFF
TGTGCCAGCAGGTTACCGACAGGGGAGAACACTGAAGCTTTCTTT
>few|.|TRBV28|TRBJ1-2
CASSSSGRSYTF
TGTGCCAGCAGTTCTTCAGGGAGGAGCTACACCTTC
>.|TRBD1|TRBV28|TRBJ2-7
CASRRGWTGVFEQYF
TGTGCCAGCCGGCGAGGGTGGACAGGGGTGTTCGAGCAGTACTTC
>.|TRBD1|TRBV2|TRBJ2-5
CASNIFPGQGETQYF
TGTGCCAGCAATATATTCCCGGGACAGGGGGAGACCCAGTACTTC
>.|TRBD1|TRBV6-4|TRBJ2-4
CASSDSRGQGVKNIQYF
TGTGCCAGCAGTGACTCACGAGGACAGGGGGTAAAAAACATTCAGTACTTC
>few|.|TRBV3-1/TRBV3-2|TRBJ1-5
CASSPGQSRNQPQHF
TGTGCCAGCAGCCCAGGACAGAGTAGGAATCAGCCCCAGCATTTT
>few|TRBD1|TRBV5-1|TRBJ2-1
CASSLGTGGNSYNEQFF
TGCGCCAGCAGCTTGGGGACAGGGGGCAATTCCTACAATGAGCAGTTCTTC
>.|TRBD1|TRBV6-5|TRBJ1-2
CASSYSRQGEGYTF
TGTGCCAGCAGTTACTCGAGGCAGGGGGAGGGCTACACCTTC
>few|TRBD1|TRBV2|TRBJ1-2
CASREDRNYYGYTF
TGTGCCAGCAGGGAGGACAGGAACTACTATGGCTACACCTTC
>.|.|TRBV5-8|TRBJ1-2
CASSLEAGARYGYTF
TGTGCCAGCAGCTTGGAGGCAGGGGCACGCTATGGCTACACCTTC
>.|TRBD1|TRBV7-6|TRBJ1-5
CASSLTGGAYQPQHF
TGTGCCAGCAGCCTCACAGGGGGCGCGTATCAGCCCCAGCATTTT
>.|.|TRBV30|TRBJ1-1
CAWISRAGRAFF
TGTGCCTGGATTAGCAGGGCCGGTCGAGCTTTCTTT
>few|TRBD1|TRBV11-1|TRBJ2-2
CASSQGQAYTGELFF
TGTGCCAGCAGCCAGGGACAGGCCTACACCGGGGAGCTGTTTTTT
>.|.|TRBV27|TRBJ1-2
CASSPLDRLGSYGYTF
TGTGCCAGCAGTCCCTTGGACAGATTAGGAAGCTATGGCTACACCTTC
>.|.|TRBV30|TRBJ2-7
CAWKLAYEQYF
TGTGCCTGGAAACTAGCCTACGAGCAGTACTTC
>.|.|TRBV6-1|TRBJ1-2
CASSEARDYGYTF
TGTGCCAGCAGTGAAGCAAGAGACTATGGCTACACCTTC
>.|.|TRBV4-3|TRBJ2-5
CASSQDGLGSQQETQYF
TGCGCCAGCAGCCAAGATGGTCTTGGGAGCCAGCAAGAGACCCAGTACTTC
>.|TRBD1|TRBV5-6|TRBJ1-2
CASSTGQGAVYGYTF
TGTGCCAGCAGCACGGGACAGGGGGCGGTCTATGGCTACACCTTC
>.|.|TRBV12-1|TRBJ1-5
CASSSGIRRNQPQHF
TGTGCCAGCAGCTCCGGGATTAGGCGGAATCAGCCCCAGCATTTT
>.|TRBD1|TRBV11-3|TRBJ2-2
CASSFTGGAPGELFF
TGTGCCAGCAGCTTTACAGGGGGCGCCCCCGGGGAGCTGTTTTTT
>.|TRBD2|TRBV11-2|TRBJ2-1
CASSLGGGSGPYNEQFF
TGTGCCAGCAGCTTAGGCGGGGGTAGCGGGCCCTACAATGAGCAGTTCTTC
>.|TRBD1|TRBV29-1|TRBJ2-5
CSVAGTAGETQYF
TGCAGCGTGGCCGGGACAGCCGGGGAGACCCAGTACTTC
>.|TRBD2|TRBV7-3|TRBJ2-1
CASSLGRSEQFF
TGTGCCAGCAGCCTCGGGAGGTCCGAGCAGTTCTTC
>.|TRBD2|TRBV15|TRBJ2-1
CATSSIAGMSSYNEQFF
TGTGCCACCAGCAGTATAGCGGGGATGAGCTCCTACAATGAGCAGTTCTTC
>.|.|TRBV19|TRBJ2-5
CASSTTSPETQYF
TGTGCCAGTAGTACCACTTCTCCAGAGACCCAGTACTTC
>.|.|TRBV7-9|TRBJ2-3
CASSLRDPSTDTQYF
TGTGCCAGCAGCTTACGGGATCCTAGCACAGATACGCAGTATTTT